This T cell receptor beta chain was sequenced during a study of cytomegalovirus exposure and HLA in healthy donors. Study-level information: The early release's HLA-typed donors yielded 80 million to 95 million unique TCRs. Whole-study findings and limits: It was confirmed in vitro that a few of the CMV-associated chains were specific for CMV antigens. TCR beta V- and J-gene trimming, according to a later analysis, was linked to a missense DCLRE1C variant.

This CDR3 has 20 residues. Germline trimming cut 5 bases from V and 6 bases from J; bases unmatched to any gene: 21. Germline CDR1 and CDR2: SGHTA and FQGTGA. As concerns this clone: What it recognizes is unknown.

Amplification used 60 Vbeta primers and 13 Jbeta primers. The table came from immunoSEQ multiplex PCR; TCRdb's copy has only in-frame clones and leaves some out. Seen here are approximately 170,000 clones, around 83% observed once, and the top ten hold 2.5% to 3%. Sequencing input: PBMCs. The chain joins TRBV7-3 to TRBJ2-1; 11 nucleotides match TRBD1. The sequence was obtained from a young man in good health and CMV-seropositive. The DNA for the CDR3 is TGTGCCAGCAGCCCCATTAAACGTCCATTCCGGGACAGGGGGGGCAATGAGCAGTTCTTC. Its protein is CASSPIKRPFRDRGGNEQFF.